Below, one TCR beta chain is given with its context. Its antigen is not known. The data are from a study of cytomegalovirus exposure and HLA in healthy donors. The study's findings and limits: TCR beta V segments were, for the most part, productive about 87% or about 30% of the time in an earlier analysis. On later analysis, the bulk of CMV-associated TCR beta chains appeared to be HLA-restricted.

In the PCR, 60 Vbeta and 13 Jbeta primers were used. Data came from immunoSEQ multiplex PCR; TCRdb stores just in-frame clones and leaves some out. The sample yields around 160,000 clones, roughly 87% seen once. Looked up from germline, CDR1 is LGHNA and CDR2 is YNFKEQ. The CDR3 covers 14 residues. Losses at the gene ends were 5 bases for V and 2 bases for J; bases not matched to a gene: 3. The source is a man in his fifties or sixties in good health and CMV-seropositive. The sequenced sample was PBMCs. The J gene is TRBJ2-7, the V gene TRBV4-2; 10 bases match TRBD1. The CDR3 DNA reads as TGTGCCAGCAGCTGGACAGGGGGACCCTACGAGCAGTACTTC. Amino acids: CASSWTGGPYEQYF.